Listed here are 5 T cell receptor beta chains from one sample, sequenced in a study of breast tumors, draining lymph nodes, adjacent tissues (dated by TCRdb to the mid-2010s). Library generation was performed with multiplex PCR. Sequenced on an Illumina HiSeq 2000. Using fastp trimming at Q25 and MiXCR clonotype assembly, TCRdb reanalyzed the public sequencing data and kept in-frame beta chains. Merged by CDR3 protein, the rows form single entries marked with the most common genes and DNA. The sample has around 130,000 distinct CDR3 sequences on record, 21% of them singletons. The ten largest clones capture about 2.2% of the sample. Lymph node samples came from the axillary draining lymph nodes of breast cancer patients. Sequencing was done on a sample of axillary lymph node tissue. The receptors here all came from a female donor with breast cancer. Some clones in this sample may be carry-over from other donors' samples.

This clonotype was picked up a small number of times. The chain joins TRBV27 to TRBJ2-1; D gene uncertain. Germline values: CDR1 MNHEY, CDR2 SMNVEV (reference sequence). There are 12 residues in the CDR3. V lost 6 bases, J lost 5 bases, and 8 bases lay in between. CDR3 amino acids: CASSFPNNEQFF. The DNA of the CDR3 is TGTGCCAGCAGCTTTCCAAACAATGAGCAGTTCTTC.

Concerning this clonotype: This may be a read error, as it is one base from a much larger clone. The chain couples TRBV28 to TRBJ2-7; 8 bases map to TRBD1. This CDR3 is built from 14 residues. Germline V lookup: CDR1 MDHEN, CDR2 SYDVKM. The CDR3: CASTRPDRAYEQCF. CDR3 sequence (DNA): TGTGCCAGCACCCGACCGGACAGGGCCTACGAGCAGTGCTTC.

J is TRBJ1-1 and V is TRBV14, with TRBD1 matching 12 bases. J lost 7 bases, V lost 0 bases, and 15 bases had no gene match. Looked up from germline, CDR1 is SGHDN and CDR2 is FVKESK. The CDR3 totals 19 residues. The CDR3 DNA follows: TGTGCCAGCAGCCAAGACCGTTTATCGGGACAGGGGGCGATGGGTGAAGCTTTCTTT. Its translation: CASSQDRLSGQGAMGEAFF.

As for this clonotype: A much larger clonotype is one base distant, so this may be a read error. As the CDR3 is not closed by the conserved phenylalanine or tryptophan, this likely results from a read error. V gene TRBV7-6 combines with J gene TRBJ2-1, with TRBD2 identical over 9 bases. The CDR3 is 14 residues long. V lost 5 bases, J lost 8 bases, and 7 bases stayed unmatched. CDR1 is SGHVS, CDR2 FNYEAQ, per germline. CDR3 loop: CASSPRLAVYEQFL. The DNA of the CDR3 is TGTGCCAGCAGCCCCAGACTAGCGGTCTATGAGCAGTTCCTC.

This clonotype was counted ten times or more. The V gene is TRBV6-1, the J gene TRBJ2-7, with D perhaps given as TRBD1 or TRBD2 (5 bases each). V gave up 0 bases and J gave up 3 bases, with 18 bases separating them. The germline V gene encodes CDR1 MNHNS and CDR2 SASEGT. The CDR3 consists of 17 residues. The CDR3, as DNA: TGTGCCAGCAGTGAAGCTCAATTCCGGGACGTAGTCTACGAGCAGTACTTC. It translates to CASSEAQFRDVVYEQYF.